This is a list of T cell receptor beta chains from one sample in a study of spatial heterogeneity in lung cancer. TCRdb reprocessed the 5' RACE reads with MiXCR, giving one entry per CDR3 protein. The table lists approximately 94,000 distinct CDR3 sequences, 3.5% to 5% of them singletons. The sample consisted of lung tumor tissue, taken at surgery. The origin of the receptors is a male donor with early-stage non-small cell lung cancer. The conserved cysteine and the conserved F or W are not part of the CDR3 here. The size of a clone is reported for some rows only, either as once, few or many, or as a class for expanded clones.

clone size | J gene | V gene | CDR3 length | CDR3 protein
few | TRBJ2-1 | TRBV2 | 12 | ASSEARVGNEQF
many | TRBJ2-1 | TRBV12-3/TRBV12-4 | 12 | ASSPSGGDNEQF
. | TRBJ2-2 | TRBV28 | 11 | ASRSSLTGELF
. | TRBJ2-2 | TRBV27 | 15 | ASSLSDRAANTGELF
many | TRBJ2-1 | TRBV3-1 | 11 | ASSQDRNNEQF
many | TRBJ1-3 | TRBV12-3/TRBV12-4 | 13 | ASSFDRTPGNTIY
few | TRBJ2-3 | TRBV5-1 | 14 | ASSTPRDGKLDTQY
many | TRBJ1-2 | TRBV6-2/TRBV6-3 | 9 | ATRGFYGYT
many | TRBJ1-3 | TRBV12-3/TRBV12-4 | 12 | ASSRQGVGNTIY
many | TRBJ2-7 | TRBV28 | 13 | ASSLQDRSYYEQY
many | TRBJ1-5 | TRBV2 | 10 | ASRSTVEPQH
. | TRBJ2-5 | TRBV12-3/TRBV12-4 | 11 | ASSFRGQETQY
many | TRBJ2-5 | TRBV10-2 | 13 | ASSRLLARQETQY
many | TRBJ2-5 | TRBV6-5 | 14 | ASSNLRAGVGETQY
. | TRBJ1-5 | TRBV19 | 13 | ASSLGQVPNQPQH
few | TRBJ1-2 | TRBV21-1 | 15 | ASSKVGPTGANYGYT
. | TRBJ1-4 | TRBV3-1 | 13 | ASSLTGQVMGKLF
many | TRBJ2-1 | TRBV6-1 | 10 | ASSRRTAEQF
. | TRBJ2-3 | TRBV7-9 | 16 | ASSLDRGWDKNTDTQY
. | TRBJ2-5 | TRBV5-1 | 12 | ASSHGQGTETQY
. | TRBJ2-3 | TRBV4-1 | 11 | ASSQVLADTQY
many | TRBJ2-1 | TRBV20-1 | 13 | SASSLSSGSYEQF
many | TRBJ1-2 | TRBV5-1 | 12 | ASSLDRQGYGYT
many | TRBJ1-2 | TRBV5-6 | 10 | ASSRTNYGYT
many | TRBJ2-1 | TRBV9 | 12 | ASSEGGNYNEQF
many | TRBJ2-3 | TRBV6-5 | 15 | ASSHSRGSGSTDTQY
many | TRBJ2-1 | TRBV25-1 | 11 | ASGDRERDEQF
. | TRBJ2-3 | TRBV3-1 | 13 | ASSQDRLPTDTQY
many | TRBJ1-1 | TRBV28 | 11 | ASSSTVVPEAF